This T cell receptor beta chain derives from a study of control samples from healthy donors and cancer patients. Only in-frame clones appear in the TCRdb table, and some are missing; sequencing was by immunoSEQ multiplex PCR. The table lists fewer than 85,000 clones, almost 95% of them singletons. CDR1 SQVTM and CDR2 ANQGSEA come from the germline V gene. V dropped 3 bases and J dropped 0 bases, with 15 bases sitting between them. This CDR3 spans 16 amino acids. This TCR was recovered from a woman aged 55-70 years in good health. V and J are TRBV29-1 and TRBJ2-1, with D hard to call. Sequencing input: blood. CDR3 bases: TGCAGCGTTGATCATACGACAACGAACTCCTACAATGAGCAGTTCTTC. As protein: CSVDHTTTNSYNEQFF.